The next 25 T cell receptor beta chains were all read from a single sample in a study of cytomegalovirus exposure and HLA in healthy donors. The PCR was carried out with 60 Vbeta primers and 13 Jbeta primers. This table comes from immunoSEQ multiplex PCR, and its TCRdb copy is limited to in-frame clones, with some not included. The data hold 160,000 or so clones, with 86% observed a single time. The sequencing input was PBMCs. The source is a woman younger than 35 in good health and CMV-seronegative.

For the CDR3, the DNA is TGTGCCAGCAGCCCCTGGGGGGACTCCTATGGCTACACCTTC. It specifies CASSPWGDSYGYTF. The chain has TRBV7-9 and TRBJ1-2; D is possibly TRBD1 (5 bases). Germline V gives CDR1 SEHNR, CDR2 FQNEAQ (reference sequence). CDR3 size: 14 residues. V dropped 5 bases and J dropped 4 bases, with 14 bases sitting between them.

The chain combines TRBV6-1 with TRBJ2-3, with 13 bases lining up with TRBD2. Germline trimming cut 1 base from V and 3 bases from J; bases unmatched to any gene: 4. Germline V gene sequence: CDR1 MNHNS, CDR2 SASEGT. The CDR3 is 17 residues long. CDR3 bases: TGTGCCAGCAGTGAAGAACTAGCGGGGGGGCCTACAGATACGCAGTATTTT. This gives the protein CASSEELAGGPTDTQYF.

This clone was seen just once. The gene calls are TRBV28 and TRBJ2-4; weak D call: TRBD2 (5 bases). The V and J ends lost 5 bases and 0 bases respectively, with 5 bases between them. Germline-derived CDR1 and CDR2 are MDHEN and SYDVKM. The CDR3 totals 13 residues. The chain's CDR3 is CASSREAKNIQYF. The CDR3 DNA follows: TGTGCCAGCAGTCGGGAAGCCAAAAACATTCAGTACTTC.

This rearrangement joins TRBV5-5 to TRBJ2-1, with TRBD2 as a possible D gene (5 bases). The CDR3 has 16 amino acids. V was trimmed by 0 bases and J by 13 bases, leaving 23 bases between them. Germline assignment: CDR1 SGHKS and CDR2 YYEKEE (reference sequence). The CDR3, as DNA: TGTGCCAGCAGCTTGGGGGGTATCGGGGTTTTAGGCCGACAGTTCTTC. Its protein product is CASSLGGIGVLGRQFF.

The chain joins TRBV27 to TRBJ2-5; D tentatively reads TRBD1 or TRBD2 (7 bases each). The J call may be incorrect, as the DNA end agrees better with TRBJ2-7. This CDR3 is 14 amino acids long. In germline, CDR1 is MNHEY, CDR2 SMNVEV (reference sequence). CDR3 DNA sequence: TGTGCCAGCAGTCTCCGACTAGCAGGGGGCGAGCAGTACTTC. It encodes CASSLRLAGGEQYF.

The V gene is TRBV28, the J gene TRBJ2-5; 14 bases align to TRBD2. The CDR3 is made up of 17 amino acids. Losses at the gene ends were 7 bases for V and 3 bases for J; bases not matched to a gene: 10. In germline, CDR1 is MDHEN, CDR2 SYDVKM. The CDR3 loop is CASIPGPGLAGEETQYF. CDR3 sequence (DNA): TGTGCCAGCATCCCCGGACCGGGACTAGCGGGGGAAGAGACCCAGTACTTC.

The chain combines TRBV2 with TRBJ2-7, with TRBD1 identical over 8 bases. V was clipped by 6 bases and J by 2 bases; unmatched bases: 9. Germline V gene data show CDR1 as SNHLY and CDR2 as FYNNEI. The CDR3 runs to 15 residues. The CDR3 sequence is CASSLRTGNPYEQYF. In DNA form, the CDR3 reads TGTGCCAGCAGCCTCAGGACAGGGAATCCCTACGAGCAGTACTTC.

J is TRBJ1-1 and V is TRBV2; 8 bases line up with TRBD1. The CDR3 is 13 residues long. Germline CDR1 SNHLY, CDR2 FYNNEI. V lost 7 bases to trimming and J lost 5 bases; unmatched junction nucleotides: 6. DNA for the CDR3: TGTGCCAGCACGGACAGGGCGGTAACTGAAGCTTTCTTT. Amino acid sequence: CASTDRAVTEAFF.

This chain connects TRBV5-1 to TRBJ2-1; 9 bases agree with TRBD1. Germline V CDR1 and CDR2: SGHRS, YFSETQ. The CDR3 runs to 16 residues. The junction had 7 bases not matched to a gene; V was cut back by 5 bases and J by 1 base. CDR3 residues: CASRVAGTGSYNEQFF. In DNA form, the CDR3 reads TGCGCCAGCAGAGTGGCCGGGACAGGGTCCTACAATGAGCAGTTCTTC.

Points on this clone: Other DNA variants within this sample encode the same CDR3. The gene calls are TRBV18 and TRBJ1-1, with D unclear. The CDR3 covers 13 residues. V lost 3 bases and J lost 1, with 6 bases in between. The germline CDR1 and CDR2 sequences are KGHSH and LQKENI. Written as DNA, the CDR3 is TGTGCCAGCTCACCCACAGAGAACACTGAAGCTTTCTTT. Encoded protein: CASSPTENTEAFF.

The V call is TRBV6-6, the J call TRBJ2-5; weak D call: TRBD1 (5 bases). Near its end, the DNA agrees better with TRBJ2-7, so the J call may be wrong. CDR1 is MNHNY and CDR2 is SVGAGI in the germline V gene (reference sequence). The CDR3 covers 14 residues. CDR3 nucleotide sequence: TGTGCCAGCACCGAAGGGGTCAGACACTACGAGCAGTACTTC. Translating gives CASTEGVRHYEQYF.

This CDR3 is CASSQGYGAGGNTIYF. CDR3 coding DNA: TGCGCCAGCAGCCAAGGTTACGGCGCGGGAGGAAACACCATATATTTT. V gene TRBV4-1 combines with J gene TRBJ1-3, with D unresolved. This CDR3 has 16 residues. The V gene lost 1 base and the J gene lost 4 bases, with 14 bases spanning the gap. CDR1 is MGHRA, CDR2 YSYEKL, per germline.

The rearrangement links TRBV15 to TRBJ2-7; 7 bases agree with TRBD1. The CDR3 spans 15 residues. From germline, CDR1 is LNHNV and CDR2 YYDKDF (reference sequence). With 0 bases clipped from V and 3 bases from J, the junction kept 5 bases outside the gene matches. The DNA for the CDR3 is TGTGCCACCAGCAGAGAGACAGGGTTCGACTACGAGCAGTACTTC. Protein sequence: CATSRETGFDYEQYF.

The chain carries TRBV4-2 and TRBJ2-7, with D possibly matching TRBD1 (5 bases). The CDR3 length is 14 residues. V gave up 0 bases and J gave up 1 base, with 7 bases separating them. Germline V gives CDR1 LGHNA, CDR2 YNFKEQ. The CDR3 DNA sequence: TGTGCCAGCAGCCAAGACAGGGCATCCTACGAGCAGTACTTC. Translated, it gives CASSQDRASYEQYF.

V and J are TRBV14 and TRBJ1-2; TRBD1 aligns across 10 bases. Germline V CDR1 and CDR2: SGHDN, FVKESK. The V and J ends lost 1 base and 4 bases, in that order; junction bases with no gene match: 6. The CDR3 is 16 amino acids. The chain's CDR3 is CASSQVGQGGSYGYTF. For the CDR3, the DNA is TGTGCCAGCAGCCAAGTTGGACAGGGGGGGAGCTATGGCTACACCTTC.

The CDR3 loop is CAISESWQGSYGYTF. DNA for the CDR3: TGTGCCATCAGTGAGTCGTGGCAGGGGAGCTATGGCTACACCTTC. The V gene is TRBV10-3, the J gene TRBJ1-2, with D perhaps TRBD1 (6 bases). Deletions cut 0 bases from V and 4 bases from J, with 12 bases between. This CDR3 region has 15 residues. Germline-derived CDR1 and CDR2 are ENHRY and SYGVKD.

The chain links TRBV2 to TRBJ1-5; D not resolved. Germline-derived CDR1 and CDR2 are SNHLY and FYNNEI. The CDR3 runs 17 residues. Trimming cost V 2 bases and J 7 bases, with 21 bases left between them. The CDR3 DNA reads as TGTGCCAGCAGTGAAAGAAGTACCCCCGGTCCATCGCAGCCCCAGCATTTT. Translation gives CASSERSTPGPSQPQHF. Full variable domain (rest looked up from reference TRBV2 and TRBJ1-5): EPEVTQTPSHQVTQMGQEVILRCVPISNHLYFYWYRQILGQKVEFLVSFYNNEISEKSEIFDDQFSVERPDGSNFTLKIRSTKLEDSAMYFCASSERSTPGPSQPQHFGDGTRLSIL.

The chain carries TRBV7-6 and TRBJ2-7, with D possibly being TRBD2 (5 bases). V dropped 4 bases and J dropped 6 bases, with 10 bases sitting between them. The CDR3 is 12 residues long. CDR1 is SGHVS and CDR2 is FNYEAQ in the germline V gene. CDR3 in DNA: TGTGCCAGCAGCTCCCAACGGGGCGAGCAGTACTTC. This translates into CASSSQRGEQYF.

V usage is TRBV6-5 and J usage is TRBJ2-1; 10 bases line up with TRBD2. With V trimmed by 5 bases and J by 5 bases, 3 bases remained unmatched. This CDR3 spans 14 amino acids. CDR1 is MNHEY and CDR2 is SVGAGI in the germline V gene. The CDR3 sequence is CASSSGGGHNEQFF. In DNA, the CDR3 is TGTGCCAGCAGTAGCGGGGGGGGTCACAATGAGCAGTTCTTC.

The rearrangement joins TRBV6-1 to TRBJ2-3, with TRBD2 matching over 13 bases. CDR1 and CDR2 (germline): MNHNS, SASEGT. The CDR3 contains 15 residues. J gave up 3 bases and V 4 bases, and 1 base lay outside the gene matches. The DNA of the CDR3 is TGTGCCAGCAGTGTACTAGCGGGAGGGACAGATACGCAGTATTTT. It specifies CASSVLAGGTDTQYF.

The V gene is TRBV5-6, the J gene TRBJ2-1, with a possible D match to TRBD2 (6 bases). V was trimmed by 1 base and J by 0 bases, leaving 11 bases between them. Germline V gene lookup returns CDR1 SGHDT and CDR2 YYEEEE. The CDR3 runs 16 residues. CDR3 in DNA: TGTGCCAGCAGCTTGTTTGTCGGGGGCTCCTACAATGAGCAGTTCTTC. Translated: CASSLFVGGSYNEQFF.

V and J are TRBV27 and TRBJ2-2, with 7 bases that match TRBD2. Germline V gene sequence: CDR1 MNHEY, CDR2 SMNVEV (reference sequence). Trimming took 5 bases from V and 0 from J; bases not matched to a gene: 15. There are 19 residues in the CDR3. In DNA form, the CDR3 reads TGTGCCAGCAGTCCTACCAGCCTACTTCGGGGGGCGAACACCGGGGAGCTGTTTTTT. This translates into CASSPTSLLRGANTGELFF.

This clone has a handful of counts. The chain has TRBV12-5 and TRBJ1-5; D is unclear. The CDR3 totals 11 residues. The germline V and J ends were trimmed by 7 bases and 9 bases, with 10 bases remaining between them. Per the germline V gene, CDR1 is LGHNT and CDR2 is FRNRAP. CDR3 loop: CASASEGPQHF. DNA for the CDR3: TGTGCTAGTGCCAGCGAAGGGCCCCAGCATTTT.

The rearrangement joins TRBV5-4 to TRBJ1-2, with D perhaps TRBD1 (5 bases). In germline, CDR1 is SGHNT, CDR2 YYREEE (reference sequence). V was clipped by 4 bases and J by 2 bases, with 15 bases between them. The CDR3 totals 15 residues. CDR3 sequence (DNA): TGTGCCAGCAGCAACGCGGGACTGACCAACTATGGCTACACCTTC. Its translation is CASSNAGLTNYGYTF.

As regards this clone: The sample contains more than one DNA sequence encoding this CDR3. The V and J genes are TRBV19 and TRBJ2-1; the D gene is possibly TRBD2 (6 bases). The CDR3 consists of 14 residues. Germline CDR1 is LNHDA and CDR2 is SQIVND (reference sequence). Trimming left V 5 bases short and J 9 bases short, with 17 bases between. The CDR3 loop reads CASSLTSGSSEQFF. Here the CDR3 DNA reads TGTGCCAGTAGTTTGACTAGTGGGAGTTCTGAGCAGTTCTTC. The full variable domain, its missing parts supplied by reference TRBV19 and TRBJ2-1, is DGGITQSPKYLFRKEGQNVTLSCEQNLNHDAMYWYRQDPGQGLRLIYYSQIVNDFQKGDIAEGYSVSREKKESFPLTVTSAQKNPTAFYLCASSLTSGSSEQFFGPGTRLTVL.